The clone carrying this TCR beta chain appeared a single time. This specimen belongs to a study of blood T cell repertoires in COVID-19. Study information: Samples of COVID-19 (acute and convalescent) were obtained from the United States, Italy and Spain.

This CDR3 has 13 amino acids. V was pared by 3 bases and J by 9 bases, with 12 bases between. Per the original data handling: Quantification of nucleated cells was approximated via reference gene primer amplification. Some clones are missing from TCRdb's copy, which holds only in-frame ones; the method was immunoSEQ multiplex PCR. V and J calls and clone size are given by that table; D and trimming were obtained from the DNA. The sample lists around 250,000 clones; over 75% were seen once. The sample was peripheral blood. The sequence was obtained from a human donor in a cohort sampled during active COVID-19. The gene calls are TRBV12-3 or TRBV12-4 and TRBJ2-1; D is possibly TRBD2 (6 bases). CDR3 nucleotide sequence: TGTGCCAGCAGTTTGGGACTCCTCTTTGAGCAGTTCTTC. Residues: CASSLGLLFEQFF.